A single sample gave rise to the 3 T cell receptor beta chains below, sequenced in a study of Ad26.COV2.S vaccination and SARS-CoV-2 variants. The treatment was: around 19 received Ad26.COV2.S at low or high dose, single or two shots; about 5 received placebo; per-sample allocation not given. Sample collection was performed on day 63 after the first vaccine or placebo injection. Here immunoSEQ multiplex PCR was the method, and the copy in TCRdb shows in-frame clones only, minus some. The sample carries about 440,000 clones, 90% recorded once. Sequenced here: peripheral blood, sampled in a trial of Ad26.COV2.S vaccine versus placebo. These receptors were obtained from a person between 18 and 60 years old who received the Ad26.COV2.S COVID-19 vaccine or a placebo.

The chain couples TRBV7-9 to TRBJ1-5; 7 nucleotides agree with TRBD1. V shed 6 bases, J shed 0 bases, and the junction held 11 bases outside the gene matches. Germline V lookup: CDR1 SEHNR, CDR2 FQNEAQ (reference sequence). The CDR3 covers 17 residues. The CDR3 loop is CASSSIQGDYSNQPQHF. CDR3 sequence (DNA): TGTGCCAGCAGTTCGATCCAGGGGGACTATAGCAATCAGCCCCAGCATTTT.

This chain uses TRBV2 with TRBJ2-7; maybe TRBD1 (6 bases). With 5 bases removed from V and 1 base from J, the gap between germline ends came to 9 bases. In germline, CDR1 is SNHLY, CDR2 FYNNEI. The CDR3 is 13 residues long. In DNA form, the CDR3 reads TGTGCCAGCAGTCGGACAGAGTCCTACGAGCAGTACTTC. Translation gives CASSRTESYEQYF.

DNA for the CDR3: TGCGCCAGCAGCTTGCCTCAGACGAACACCGGGGAGCTGTTTTTT. Translating gives CASSLPQTNTGELFF. The chain joins TRBV5-1 to TRBJ2-2; D remains unclear. V was clipped by 1 base and J by 0 bases, with 7 bases between them. Germline V gene lookup returns CDR1 SGHRS and CDR2 YFSETQ. The CDR3 sequence is 15 residues long.